This section outlines one TCR beta chain sequence together with its context. Its antigen is as yet unknown. This sample stems from a study of response to subunit inactivated influenza vaccine. General study findings and limits: A suggestion made by the authors is that each seasonal influenza vaccination recruits few new T cells.

Germline CDR1 reads MNHNS; CDR2 reads SASEGT. Deletions cut 7 bases from V and 1 base from J, with 15 bases between. The CDR3 runs 15 residues. TCRdb fed the RT-PCR reads into MiXCR, producing one record per CDR3 protein. Of around 790,000 distinct CDR3 sequences listed, 21% were seen once; the top ten hold about 10%. The specimen was PBMCs from blood, collected less than 6 days after vaccination. The receptor was derived from a man over 45 who received an inactivated influenza vaccine. The chain is built from TRBV6-1 and TRBJ2-3, with D possibly called TRBD1 or TRBD2 (6 bases each). The CDR3 coding sequence is TGTGCCAGCATCCCGTACAGGGAGGGCACAGATACGCAGTATTTT. The encoded protein is CASIPYREGTDTQYF.